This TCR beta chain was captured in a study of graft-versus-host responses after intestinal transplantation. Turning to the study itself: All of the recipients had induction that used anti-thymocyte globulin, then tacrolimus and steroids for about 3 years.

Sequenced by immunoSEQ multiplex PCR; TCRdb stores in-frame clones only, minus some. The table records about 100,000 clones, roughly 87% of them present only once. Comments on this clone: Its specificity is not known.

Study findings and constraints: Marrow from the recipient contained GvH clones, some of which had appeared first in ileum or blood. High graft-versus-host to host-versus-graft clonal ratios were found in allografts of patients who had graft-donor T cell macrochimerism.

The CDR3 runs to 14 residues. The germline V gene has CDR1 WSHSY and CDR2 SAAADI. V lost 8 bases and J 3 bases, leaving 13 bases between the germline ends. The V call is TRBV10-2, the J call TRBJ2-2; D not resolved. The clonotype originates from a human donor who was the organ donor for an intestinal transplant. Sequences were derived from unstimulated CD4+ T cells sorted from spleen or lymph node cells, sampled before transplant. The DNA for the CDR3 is TGCGCCAGCTCCACTCGTTCCTACACCGGGGAGCTGTTTTTT. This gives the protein CASSTRSYTGELFF.